This entry lists 8 T cell receptor beta chains sequenced from one sample in a study of T cell responses to AZD1222 COVID-19 vaccine. Produced via immunoSEQ multiplex PCR; TCRdb's table is partial and in-frame only. The table has over 65,000 clones, 85% to 90% seen once. The input for sequencing was peripheral blood, taken 28 days after the second AZD1222 dose. The receptors shown here come from an adult who received the AZD1222 COVID-19 vaccine.

V usage is TRBV6-5 and J usage is TRBJ2-3, with a tentative D call TRBD1 (6 bases). Trimming took off 4 bases at V and 4 bases at J, with 18 bases between the two ends. Germline loops: CDR1 MNHEY, CDR2 SVGAGI. This CDR3 comprises 16 residues. The CDR3, as DNA: TGTGCCAGCAGTTCCTCGGGACAAATATTTCCAGATACGCAGTATTTT. It specifies CASSSSGQIFPDTQYF.

The V gene is TRBV3-1 (or the pseudogene TRBV3-2), the J gene TRBJ1-3, with unresolved D. This CDR3 region has 13 residues. The V and J ends lost 1 base and 4 bases respectively, with 5 bases between them. From germline, CDR1 is LGHDT and CDR2 YNNKEL (reference sequence). The CDR3 bases are TGTGCCAGCAGCCAAGTTGGAGGAAACACCATATATTTT. It specifies CASSQVGGNTIYF.

The V call is TRBV27, the J call TRBJ2-1; the match to TRBD2 covers 13 bases. V lost 5 bases and J lost 6; bases outside the gene matches: 10. Germline lookup yields CDR1 MNHEY and CDR2 SMNVEV (reference sequence). The CDR3 is 17 amino acids. CDR3 protein: CASSTRTSGRKINEQFF. The CDR3 DNA is TGTGCCAGCAGTACCCGGACTAGCGGGAGAAAAATCAATGAGCAGTTCTTC.

This chain connects TRBV6-5 to TRBJ1-2; D is ambiguous. CDR3 length: 12 residues. The V gene lost 5 bases and the J gene lost 4 bases, with 8 bases spanning the gap. Germline lookup yields CDR1 MNHEY and CDR2 SVGAGI. The CDR3 sequence is CASSPRGYGYTF. The CDR3 coding sequence is TGTGCCAGCAGTCCCCGGGGCTATGGCTACACCTTC.

This chain connects TRBV3-1 (or the pseudogene TRBV3-2) to TRBJ1-1, with TRBD1 matching 9 bases. In germline, CDR1 is LGHDT, CDR2 YNNKEL (reference sequence). The CDR3 consists of 19 residues. Trimming cost V 3 bases and J 2 bases; bases outside gene matches: 16. CDR3 in DNA: TGTGCCAGCAGCCACGGGGACAGGGCCCTTCCCCGAAAAAACACTGAAGCTTTCTTT. It codes for CASSHGDRALPRKNTEAFF.

V is TRBV2 and J is TRBJ1-2, with 8 bases aligning to TRBD1. The CDR3 spans 17 residues. The J segment lost 4 bases and the V segment lost 1 base, leaving 11 bases of the junction unmatched. Germline lookup yields CDR1 SNHLY and CDR2 FYNNEI. CDR3 nucleotide sequence: TGTGCCAGCAGTGAAGGGACAGGGAAAGGGAAACGCTATGGCTACACCTTC. It translates to CASSEGTGKGKRYGYTF.

The chain combines TRBV3-1 (or the pseudogene TRBV3-2) with TRBJ2-7; D not resolved. The CDR3 totals 13 residues. Germline V gene data show CDR1 as LGHDT and CDR2 as YNNKEL (reference sequence). V lost 0 bases and J 6 bases, leaving 9 bases between the germline ends. CDR3 protein: CASSQDPWGEQYF. The CDR3 DNA follows: TGTGCCAGCAGCCAAGATCCCTGGGGCGAGCAGTACTTC.

The V call is TRBV12-3 or TRBV12-4, the J call TRBJ1-5; a weak D match, TRBD1 (5 bases). Deletions cut 5 bases from V and 11 bases from J, with 10 bases between. There are 11 residues in the CDR3. The CDR3 DNA sequence: TGTGCCAGCAGTCGCGGGGGGACCCAGCATTTT. This codes for CASSRGGTQHF.